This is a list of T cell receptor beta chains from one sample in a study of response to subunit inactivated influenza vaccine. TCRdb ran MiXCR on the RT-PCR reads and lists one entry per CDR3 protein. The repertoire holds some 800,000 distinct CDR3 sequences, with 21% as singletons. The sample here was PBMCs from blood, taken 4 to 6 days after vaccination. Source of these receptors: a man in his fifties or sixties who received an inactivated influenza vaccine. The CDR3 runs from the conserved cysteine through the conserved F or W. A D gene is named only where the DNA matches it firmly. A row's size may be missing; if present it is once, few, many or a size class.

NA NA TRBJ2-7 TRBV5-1 TGCGCCAGCAGCTTGTGGTTGGACTCCTACGAGCAGTACTTC CASSLWLDSYEQYF
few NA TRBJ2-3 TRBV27 TGTGCCAGCCGACTGGGGGGAGCTTCTGCAGATACGCAGTATTTT CASRLGGASADTQYF
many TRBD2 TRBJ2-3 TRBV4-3 TGCGCCAGCAGCCAGATAGCGGGGATAACAGATACGCAGTATTTT CASSQIAGITDTQYF
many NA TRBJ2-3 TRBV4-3 TGCGCCAGCAGCCCTCACGACCCCACAGATACGCAGTATTTT CASSPHDPTDTQYF
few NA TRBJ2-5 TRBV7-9 TGTGCCAGCAGCGCCATTCAAGAGACCCAGTACTTC CASSAIQETQYF
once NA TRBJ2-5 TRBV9 TGTGCCAGCAGCGGGACGGGAGCCCGGTCCGAGACCCAGTACTTC CASSGTGARSETQYF
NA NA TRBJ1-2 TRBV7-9 TGTGCCAGCAGCTTAATGGGATCTAACTATGGCTACACCTTC CASSLMGSNYGYTF
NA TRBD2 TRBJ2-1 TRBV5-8 TGTGCCAGCAGAGATAGCGGGGGGGGATACAATGAGCAGTTCTTC CASRDSGGGYNEQFF
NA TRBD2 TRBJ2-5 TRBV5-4 TGTGCCAGCAGCTCCACATCTAGCGGAGAGACCCACTACTTC CASSSTSSGETHYF
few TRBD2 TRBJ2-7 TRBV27 TGTGCCAGCAGTTTAAAGGGACTAGCGGGGGTGACCTACGAGCAGTACTTC CASSLKGLAGVTYEQYF
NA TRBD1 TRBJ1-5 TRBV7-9 TGTGCCAGCAGCCGACAGGGTAATAGCAATCAGCCCCAGCATTTT CASSRQGNSNQPQHF
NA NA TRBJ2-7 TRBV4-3 TGCGCCAGCAGCCAAGACGGGCCTAGCCCCTACGAGCAGTACTTC CASSQDGPSPYEQYF
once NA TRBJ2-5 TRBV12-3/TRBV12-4 TGTGCCAGCAGTTTACGGGCCCCGAAAGGCCAGTACTTC CASSLRAPKGQYF
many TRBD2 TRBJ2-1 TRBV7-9 TGTGCCAGCAGTACCGGTAGGCTAGCGGCCTACAATGAGCAGTTCTTC CASSTGRLAAYNEQFF
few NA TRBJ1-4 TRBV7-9 TGTGCCAGCAGCTTAACGGGTGAGGGTGAAAAACTGTTTTTT CASSLTGEGEKLFF
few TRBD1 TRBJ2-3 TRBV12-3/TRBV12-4 TGTGCCAGCAGTACAGGGGGTTGGACAGATACGCAGTATTTT CASSTGGWTDTQYF
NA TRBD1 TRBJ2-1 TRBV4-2 TGTGCCAGCAGCCAAGAAAAGATATCCCCCGGGACAGGGGGCCTCAATGAGCAGTTCTTC CASSQEKISPGTGGLNEQFF
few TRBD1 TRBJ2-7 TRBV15 TGTGCCACCAGCAGAGATCTCGACAGGGGCTACGAGCAGTACTTC CATSRDLDRGYEQYF
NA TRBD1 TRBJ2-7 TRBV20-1 TGCAGTGCAACAGGGGCCCCCTCTAGCGAGCAGTACTTC CSATGAPSSEQYF
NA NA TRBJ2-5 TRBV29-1 TGCAGCGTTGAGAGGCACCAAGAGACCCAGTACTTC CSVERHQETQYF
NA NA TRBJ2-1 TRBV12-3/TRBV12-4 TGTGCCAGCAGTTTTCTTATTGGTGGCACCGACAATGAGCAGTTCTTC CASSFLIGGTDNEQFF
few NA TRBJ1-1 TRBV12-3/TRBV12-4 TGTGCCAGCAGATCCGGACAGAACACTGAAGCTTTCTTT CASRSGQNTEAFF
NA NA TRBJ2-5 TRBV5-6 TGTGCCAGCAGGAACGCCCCCCAAGAGACCCAGTACTTC CASRNAPQETQYF
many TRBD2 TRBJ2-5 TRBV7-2 TGTGCCAGCAGTCGGACTAGCGGGGGAGAAGAGACCCAGTACTTC CASSRTSGGEETQYF
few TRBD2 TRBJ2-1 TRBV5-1 TGCGCCAGCAGCTTGGGGACTAGCGGGGTTAGGAATGAGCAGTTCTTC CASSLGTSGVRNEQFF
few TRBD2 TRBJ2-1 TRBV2 TGTGCCAGCAGGAGGTTAGCGGGAGGACACAATGAGCAGTTCTTC CASRRLAGGHNEQFF
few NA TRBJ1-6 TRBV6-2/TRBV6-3 TGTGCCAGCATGAGAATGGCGGAAAATTCACCCCTCCACTTT CASMRMAENSPLHF
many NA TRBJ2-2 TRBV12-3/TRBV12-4 TGTGCCAGCAGTTTAAGTCTGTCGGCGGGGGAGCTGTTTTTT CASSLSLSAGELFF
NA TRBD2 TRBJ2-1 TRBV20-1 TGCAGTGCTAGAGGACGTCTAGCGGGAGGATACAATGAGCAGTTCTTC CSARGRLAGGYNEQFF
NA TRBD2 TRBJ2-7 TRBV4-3 TGCGCCAGCAGCCAAGCACTAGCGGGAGTTGGTGAGCAGTACTTC CASSQALAGVGEQYF
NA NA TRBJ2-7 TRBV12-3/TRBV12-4 TGTGCCAGCAGCCCCGGACACCACGAGCAGTACTTC CASSPGHHEQYF